The rows below give T cell receptor beta chains drawn from one sample of a study of breast tumors, draining lymph nodes, adjacent tissues. A single record per CDR3 protein comes from TCRdb applying MiXCR to the multiplex PCR reads. Of about 47,000 distinct CDR3 sequences in the sample, roughly 23% are singletons; the top ten hold 8%. The sequenced sample was breast tumor tissue. The origin of the receptors is a female donor with breast cancer. Some clones in this sample may be carry-over from other donors' samples. Both conserved end residues are part of each CDR3. A D gene is named only where the DNA matches it firmly. A clone size is listed for some rows: how often the clone was seen (once, few, many), or a class if it is expanded.

>TRBD2|many|TRBJ2-7|17|TRBV7-8
CASSSHSRRGAFYEQYF
TGTGCCAGCAGCTCCCACTCGAGGCGGGGGGCTTTCTACGAGCAGTACTTC
>TRBD1|NA|TRBJ1-5|15|TRBV6-1
CASSTTGTGVQPQHF
TGTGCCAGCAGCACCACCGGGACAGGGGTTCAGCCCCAGCATTTT
>NA|many|TRBJ1-2|12|TRBV20-1
CSASPLLYGYTF
TGCAGTGCTAGCCCGCTACTCTATGGCTACACCTTC
>NA|many|TRBJ2-3|14|TRBV6-6
CASSPLAGPDTQYF
TGTGCCAGCAGTCCCTTGGCAGGGCCAGATACGCAGTATTTT
>NA|once|TRBJ2-5|13|TRBV28
CASSSDLQETQYF
TGTGCCAGCAGCTCTGACTTACAAGAGACCCAGTACTTC
>NA|many|TRBJ1-5|14|TRBV7-8
CASSLAPVSQPQHF
TGTGCCAGCAGCTTAGCGCCGGTGAGTCAGCCCCAGCATTTT
>NA|few|TRBJ1-6|19|TRBV30
CAWSLYRGAVRSYNSPLHF
TGTGCCTGGAGTCTCTATCGGGGGGCGGTTCGCTCCTATAATTCACCCCTCCACTTT
>NA|many|TRBJ2-1|12|TRBV6-5
CASSPNRAEQFF
TGTGCCAGCAGTCCGAACAGGGCCGAGCAGTTCTTC
>NA|few|TRBJ2-3|11|TRBV28
CASSSPDTQYF
TGTGCCAGCAGCTCCCCTGATACGCAGTATTTT
>TRBD2|NA|TRBJ2-7|17|TRBV30
CAWSGGTSGLSAYEQYF
TGTGCCTGGAGCGGTGGTACTAGCGGTCTAAGCGCCTACGAGCAGTACTTC
>TRBD2|many|TRBJ2-3|17|TRBV7-9
CASSSWTSQLDTDTQYF
TGTGCCAGCAGCTCATGGACTAGCCAACTTGACACAGATACGCAGTATTTT
>NA|many|TRBJ1-5|14|TRBV2
CASSEGGGNQPQHF
TGTGCCAGCAGTGAAGGGGGGGGCAATCAGCCCCAGCATTTT
>NA|many|TRBJ2-3|15|TRBV6-1
CASSPSLGGTDTQYF
TGTGCCAGCAGTCCTTCTTTGGGAGGCACAGATACGCAGTATTTT
>NA|many|TRBJ1-6|15|TRBV20-1
CSARAPTGRGSPLHF
TGCAGTGCTAGAGCCCCGACAGGACGGGGTTCACCCCTCCACTTT
>NA|many|TRBJ2-2|15|TRBV29-1
CSVERPGAVTGELFF
TGCAGCGTTGAGCGTCCGGGGGCCGTCACCGGGGAGCTGTTTTTT
>TRBD1|many|TRBJ1-5|17|TRBV5-1
CASSTWTGGYSNQPQHF
TGCGCCAGCAGTACTTGGACAGGCGGATATAGCAATCAGCCCCAGCATTTT
>NA|many|TRBJ2-7|14|TRBV4-1
CASSQRDNPYEQYF
TGCGCCAGCAGCCAGAGGGACAACCCCTACGAGCAGTACTTC
>TRBD2|many|TRBJ2-3|17|TRBV5-1
CASSLGSSGSGTDTQYF
TGCGCCAGCAGCTTGGGGTCGAGCGGGAGTGGGACAGATACGCAGTATTTT
>TRBD1|many|TRBJ1-4|15|TRBV20-1
CSARDQTGNAEKLFF
TGCAGTGCTAGAGATCAGACAGGGAATGCGGAAAAACTGTTTTTT
>TRBD1|NA|TRBJ2-6|19|TRBV10-3
CAIMDRVMIGNSGANVLTF
TGTGCCATCATGGACAGGGTAATGATAGGGAACTCTGGGGCCAACGTCCTGACTTTC
>NA|NA|TRBJ1-5|18|TRBV3-1
CASSQDFPAPYSNQPQHF
TGTGCCAGCAGCCAAGATTTTCCAGCACCGTATAGCAATCAGCCCCAGCATTTT
>NA|medium-sized|TRBJ1-6|13|TRBV7-9
CASSLRDNSPLHF
TGTGCCAGCAGCTTAAGGGATAATTCACCCCTCCACTTT
>NA|many|TRBJ1-2|16|TRBV6-1
CASSDMGRTSNYGYTF
TGTGCCAGCAGTGATATGGGACGTACCTCTAACTATGGCTACACCTTC
>TRBD2|many|TRBJ2-1|16|TRBV11-3
CASSSRTSGSYNEQFF
TGTGCCAGCAGCTCCCGGACTAGCGGTTCCTACAATGAGCAGTTCTTC
>NA|NA|TRBJ2-7|14|TRBV10-3
CAISETQGAYEQYF
TGTGCCATCAGTGAGACACAGGGCGCCTACGAGCAGTACTTC
>TRBD1|many|TRBJ2-7|15|TRBV7-9
CASTDRDRPSYEQYF
TGTGCCAGCACCGACCGGGACAGGCCCTCCTACGAGCAGTACTTC
>NA|NA|TRBJ2-6|20|TRBV7-9
CASRPGAVSPPLSGANVLTF
TGTGCCAGCAGGCCGGGGGCGGTCTCGCCTCCCCTATCTGGGGCCAACGTCCTGACTTTC
>TRBD1|many|TRBJ1-2|16|TRBV6-5
CASSYSNLGTGVGYTF
TGTGCCAGCAGTTACTCGAATCTCGGGACAGGGGTTGGCTACACCTTC
>TRBD1|NA|TRBJ2-1|15|TRBV7-8
CASSRGQNSYNEQFF
TGTGCCAGCAGCCGGGGACAGAACTCCTACAATGAGCAGTTCTTC